This paragraph reports one T cell receptor (beta chain). Its specificity is not known. The CDR3 consists of 14 residues. V was cut by 2 bases and J by 8 bases, with 13 bases left in between. CDR1 MNHNS and CDR2 SASEGT come from the germline V gene. This record comes from a study of T cells in Graves' hyperthyroidism and ophthalmopathy. Whole-study results and caveats: Blood also carried most thyroid clonotypes expanded above 0.001. Model output signaled ophthalmopathy a median approximately six months ahead of onset.

The CDR3 regions of TCR beta were amplified from RNA transcripts. The TCR CDR3 first-round RT-PCR relied on the HTBI primer set. MiXCR, applied by TCRdb to the multiplex PCR reads, yields one record per CDR3 protein. This table holds hundreds of thousands of distinct CDR3 sequences, 16% found once. The receptor comes from a middle-aged woman with Graves' ophthalmopathy. This rearrangement joins TRBV6-1 to TRBJ1-3, with no clear D. The sequencing sample was made of blood. The CDR3 DNA sequence: TGTGCCAGCAGTGAACAGACGGGCGGAGACACCATATATTTT. As protein: CASSEQTGGDTIYF.